The T cell receptor (beta chain) described here comes from a study of cytomegalovirus exposure and HLA in healthy donors. Amplification used 60 Vbeta primers and 13 Jbeta primers. Only in-frame clones appear in the TCRdb table, and some are missing; sequencing was by immunoSEQ multiplex PCR. Of more than 85,000 clones listed, roughly 76% were seen once; the top ten hold over 0.95%. The sample holds one count of this clone. Its specificity is unknown. CDR1 GTSNPN and CDR2 SVGIG come from the germline V gene (reference sequence). Germline trimming cut 5 bases from V and 8 bases from J; bases unmatched to any gene: 6. The CDR3 has 12 amino acids. Study-level findings and limits: Presence/absence analyses assumed roughly uniform sequencing depth across donors. Overall, roughly 160 TCR beta chains were annotated as cytomegalovirus-associated. TCR beta chain V- and J-gene trimming was linked, in a later analysis, to a missense variant in DCLRE1C.

The sample taken for sequencing was PBMCs. The TCR sequence derives from a female donor in good health and CMV-seronegative. The chain employs TRBV30 and TRBJ2-7; 10 bases match TRBD1. CDR3 DNA: TGTGCCTGGGGGACAGGGGCGGCTCAGCAGTACTTC. This gives the protein CAWGTGAAQQYF. Combining the CDR3 with reference TRBV30 and TRBJ2-7 gives the whole variable domain SQTIHQWPATLVQPVGSPLSLECTVEGTSNPNLYWYRQAAGRGLQLLFYSVGIGQISSEVPQNLSASRPQDRQFILSSKKLLLSDSGFYLCAWGTGAAQQYFGPGTRLTVT.